The 7 T cell receptor gamma chains listed next were all sequenced from one sample in a study of gamma-delta chains in newborns, infants, children. TCRdb reapplied CATT to the reads. This repertoire shows approximately 700 gamma-chain clones, approximately 35% found once; its top ten account for 40% to 45%. Input material: blood. These receptors came from a child who was a newborn, infant or young child, either healthy, febrile or measles-vaccinated (not recorded which).

Concerning this clone itself: One junction end does not reproduce the germline sequence, and a read error may be involved. The CDR3 is CATRDGRYYKKLF. Here the CDR3 DNA reads TGTGCCACCCGGGACGGGCGATATTATAAGAAACTCTTT. The J gene is TRGJ1 or TRGJ2, the V gene TRGV2. The J gene was missing in TCRdb and was found by matching the end of the DNA to germline. Per the germline V gene, CDR1 is EGSNGY and CDR2 is YDSYNSKV. The CDR3 extends over 13 amino acids.

To note about this clone: Other nucleotide sequences in the sample specify the same CDR3. The CDR3 region is CALWEVQGQELGKKIKVF. Written as DNA, the CDR3 is TGTGCCTTGTGGGAGGTGCAAGGGCAAGAGTTGGGCAAAAAAATCAAGGTATTT. The V gene is TRGV9, the J gene TRGJP. TCRdb offers no J gene call, so here the DNA was matched to germline to obtain one. Germline V gene data show CDR1 as GITISATS and CDR2 as ISYDGTV (reference sequence). The CDR3 totals 18 residues. The V segment lost 0 bases and the J segment 1 base; nucleotides outside the gene matches: 3.

By sample share, this clone is large. The rearrangement joins TRGV9 to TRGJP. The J gene is not listed in TCRdb, so it was assigned here from a DNA match to germline. This CDR3 spans 15 amino acids. In germline, CDR1 is GITISATS, CDR2 ISYDGTV (reference sequence). V lost 1 base to trimming and J lost 8 bases; unmatched junction nucleotides: 2. CDR3 amino acids: CALWEVQLGKKIKVF. CDR3 nucleotides: TGTGCCTTGTGGGAGGTACAGTTGGGCAAAAAAATCAAGGTATTT.

This clone rates as hyperexpanded. This may be a read error: a much more frequent sequence differs by one nucleotide. The identical CDR3 is also encoded by other nucleotide sequences in the sample. This chain links TRGV9 with TRGJP. TCRdb supplies no J gene; here it was assigned by aligning the nucleotide sequence to germline. This CDR3 is built from 16 residues. The J segment lost 6 bases and the V segment lost 0 bases, leaving 2 bases of the junction unmatched. Germline CDR1 and CDR2: GITISATS and ISYDGTV (reference sequence). The DNA for the CDR3 is TGTGCCTTGTGGGAGGTGCGAGAGTTGGGCAAAAAAATCAAGGTATTT. This gives the protein CALWEVRELGKKIKVF.

Regarding this clone: A read error may explain this, as a much larger clone is one base away. The chain combines TRGV9 with TRGJP. TCRdb carries no J gene annotation; the J gene was assigned here by matching the DNA with germline. This CDR3 is 17 amino acids long. Germline V gene sequence: CDR1 GITISATS, CDR2 ISYDGTV (reference sequence). CDR3 protein: CALWEVQQEVGKKIKVF. The CDR3 DNA reads as TGTGCCTTGTGGGAGGTGCAGCAAGAGGTGGGCAAAAAAATCAAGGTATTT.

A word on this clone: The protein that TCRdb holds for this DNA derives from a much larger clone and differs from the translated DNA at residue 6, which likely indicates a read error; the protein shown here is translated from the DNA. This chain connects TRGV9 to TRGJP. TCRdb leaves out the J gene; it was filled in here by matching the DNA to germline. J gave up 7 bases and V 2 bases, and 5 bases lay outside the gene matches. The CDR3 is made up of 16 amino acids. Germline CDR1 reads GITISATS; CDR2 reads ISYDGTV (reference sequence). CDR3: CALWEERELGKKIKVF. DNA of the CDR3: TGTGCCTTGTGGGAGGAGAGGGAGTTGGGCAAAAAAATCAAGGTATTT.

The V and J genes are TRGV5 and TRGJ1 or TRGJ2. The J gene was missing in TCRdb and was found by matching the end of the DNA to germline. This CDR3 contains 14 residues. J gave up 0 bases and V 1 base, and 3 bases lay outside the gene matches. Germline CDR1 is VINAFY and CDR2 is YDVSNSKD. CDR3: CATWDSLNYYKKLF. For the CDR3, the DNA is TGTGCCACCTGGGACAGCCTGAATTATTATAAGAAACTCTTT.